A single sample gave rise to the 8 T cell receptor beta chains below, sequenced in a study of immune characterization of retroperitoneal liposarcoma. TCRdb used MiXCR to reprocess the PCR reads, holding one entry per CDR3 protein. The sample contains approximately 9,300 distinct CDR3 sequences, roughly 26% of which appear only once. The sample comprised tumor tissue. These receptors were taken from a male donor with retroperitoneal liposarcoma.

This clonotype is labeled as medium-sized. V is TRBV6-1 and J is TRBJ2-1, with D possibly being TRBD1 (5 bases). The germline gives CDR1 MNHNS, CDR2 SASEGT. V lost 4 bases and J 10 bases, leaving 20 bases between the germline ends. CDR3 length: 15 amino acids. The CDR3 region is CASSALEGVPYEQFF. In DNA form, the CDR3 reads TGTGCCAGCAGTGCCTTAGAAGGGGTCCCCTACGAGCAGTTCTTC.

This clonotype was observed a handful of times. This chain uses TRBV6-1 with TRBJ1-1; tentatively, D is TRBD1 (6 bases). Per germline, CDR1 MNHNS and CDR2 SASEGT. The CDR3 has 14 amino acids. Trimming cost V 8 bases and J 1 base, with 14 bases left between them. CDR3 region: CASLQGTTNTEAFF. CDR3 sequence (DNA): TGTGCCAGCCTACAGGGAACAACGAACACTGAAGCTTTCTTT.

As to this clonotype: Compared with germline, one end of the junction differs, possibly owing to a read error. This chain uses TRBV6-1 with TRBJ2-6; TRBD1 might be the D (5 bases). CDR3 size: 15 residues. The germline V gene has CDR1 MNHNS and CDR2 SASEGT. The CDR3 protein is CASSEGGSVANVLTF. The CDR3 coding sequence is TGTGCCAGCAGTGAAGGGGGCTCTGTGGCCAACGTCCTGACTTTC.

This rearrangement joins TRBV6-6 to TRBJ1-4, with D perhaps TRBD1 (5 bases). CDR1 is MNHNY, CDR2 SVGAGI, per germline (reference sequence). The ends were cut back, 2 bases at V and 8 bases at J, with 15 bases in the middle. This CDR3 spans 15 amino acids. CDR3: CASSYAGDGGEKLFF. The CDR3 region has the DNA TGTGCCAGCAGTTACGCCGGGGACGGTGGGGAAAAACTGTTTTTT.

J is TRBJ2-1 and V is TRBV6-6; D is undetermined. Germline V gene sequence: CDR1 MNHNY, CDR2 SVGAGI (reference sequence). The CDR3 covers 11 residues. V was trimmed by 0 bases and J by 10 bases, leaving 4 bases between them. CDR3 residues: CASSYSGEQFF. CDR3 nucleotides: TGTGCCAGCAGTTACTCGGGGGAGCAGTTCTTC.

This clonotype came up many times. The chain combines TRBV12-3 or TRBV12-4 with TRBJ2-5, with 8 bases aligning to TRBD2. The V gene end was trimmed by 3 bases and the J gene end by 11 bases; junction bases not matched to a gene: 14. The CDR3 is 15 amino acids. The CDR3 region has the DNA TGTGCCAGCAGTTTCATAACTAGCGGCTACAATGAGCAGTACTTC. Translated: CASSFITSGYNEQYF.

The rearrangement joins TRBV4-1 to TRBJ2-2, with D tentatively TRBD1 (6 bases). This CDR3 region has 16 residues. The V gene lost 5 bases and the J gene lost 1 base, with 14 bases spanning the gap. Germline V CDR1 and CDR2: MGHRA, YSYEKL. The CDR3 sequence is CASSSDRRRNTGELFF. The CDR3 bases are TGCGCCAGCAGCTCCGACAGGCGAAGGAACACCGGGGAGCTGTTTTTT.

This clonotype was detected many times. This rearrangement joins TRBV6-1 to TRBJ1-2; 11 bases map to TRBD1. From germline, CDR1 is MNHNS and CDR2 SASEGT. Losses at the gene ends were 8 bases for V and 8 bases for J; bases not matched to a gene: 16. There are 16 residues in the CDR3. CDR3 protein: CASSQDAGQGARGYTF. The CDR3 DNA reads TGTGCCAGCTCTCAGGACGCCGGACAGGGGGCGAGAGGCTACACCTTC.